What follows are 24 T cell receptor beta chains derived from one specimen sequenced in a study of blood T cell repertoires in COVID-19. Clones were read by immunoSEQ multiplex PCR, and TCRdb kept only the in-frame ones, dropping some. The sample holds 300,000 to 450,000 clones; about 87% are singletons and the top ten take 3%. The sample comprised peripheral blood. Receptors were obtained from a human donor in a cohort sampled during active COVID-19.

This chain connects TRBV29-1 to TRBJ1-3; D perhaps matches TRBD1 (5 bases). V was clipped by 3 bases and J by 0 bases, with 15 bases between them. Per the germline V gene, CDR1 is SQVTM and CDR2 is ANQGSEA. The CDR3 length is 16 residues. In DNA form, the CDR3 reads TGCAGCGTTGAGGACCGCATGGGGGGCTCTGGAAACACCATATATTTT. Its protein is CSVEDRMGGSGNTIYF.

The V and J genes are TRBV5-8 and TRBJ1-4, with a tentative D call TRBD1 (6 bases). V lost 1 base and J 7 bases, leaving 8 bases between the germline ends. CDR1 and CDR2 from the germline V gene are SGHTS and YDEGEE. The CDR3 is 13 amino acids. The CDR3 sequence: CASSLFRGEKLFF. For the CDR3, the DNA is TGTGCCAGCAGCTTGTTCAGGGGTGAAAAACTGTTTTTT.

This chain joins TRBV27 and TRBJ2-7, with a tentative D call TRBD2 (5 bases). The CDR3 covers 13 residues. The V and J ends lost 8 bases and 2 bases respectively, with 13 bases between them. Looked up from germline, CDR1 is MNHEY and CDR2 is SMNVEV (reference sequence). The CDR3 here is CASGLGRPYEQYF. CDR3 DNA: TGTGCCAGCGGACTTGGGCGACCCTACGAGCAGTACTTC.

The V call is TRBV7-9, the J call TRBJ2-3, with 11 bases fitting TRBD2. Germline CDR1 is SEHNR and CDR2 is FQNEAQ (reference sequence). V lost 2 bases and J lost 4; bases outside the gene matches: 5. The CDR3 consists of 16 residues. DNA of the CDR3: TGTGCCAGCAGCTTATTGGGACTAGCGGCGGCAGATACGCAGTATTTT. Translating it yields CASSLLGLAAADTQYF.

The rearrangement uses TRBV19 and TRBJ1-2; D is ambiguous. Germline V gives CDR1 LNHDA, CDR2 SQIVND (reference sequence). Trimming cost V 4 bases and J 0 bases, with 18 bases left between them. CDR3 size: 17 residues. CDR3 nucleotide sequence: TGTGCCAGTAGTACCTCCGGGATATATACTACTAACTATGGCTACACCTTC. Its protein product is CASSTSGIYTTNYGYTF.

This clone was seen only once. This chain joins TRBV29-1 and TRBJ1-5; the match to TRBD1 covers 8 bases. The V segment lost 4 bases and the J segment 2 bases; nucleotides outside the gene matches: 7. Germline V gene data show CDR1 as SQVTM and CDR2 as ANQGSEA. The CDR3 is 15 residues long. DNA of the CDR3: TGCAGCGTTGTACCTACAGGGGGTGGCAATCAGCCCCAGCATTTT. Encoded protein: CSVVPTGGGNQPQHF.

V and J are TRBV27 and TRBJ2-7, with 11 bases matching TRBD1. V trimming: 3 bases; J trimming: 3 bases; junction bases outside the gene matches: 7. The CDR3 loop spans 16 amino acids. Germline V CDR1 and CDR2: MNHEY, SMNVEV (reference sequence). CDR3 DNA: TGTGCCAGCAGTTTTCAAGCGGGACAGGGGGACTACGAGCAGTACTTC. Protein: CASSFQAGQGDYEQYF.

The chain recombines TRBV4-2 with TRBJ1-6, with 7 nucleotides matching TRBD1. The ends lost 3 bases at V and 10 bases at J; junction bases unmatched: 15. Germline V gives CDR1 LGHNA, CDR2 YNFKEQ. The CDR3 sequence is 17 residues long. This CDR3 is CASSQGRQGGRSSPLHF. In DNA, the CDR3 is TGTGCCAGCAGCCAGGGACGACAGGGAGGCCGTAGCTCACCCCTCCACTTT.

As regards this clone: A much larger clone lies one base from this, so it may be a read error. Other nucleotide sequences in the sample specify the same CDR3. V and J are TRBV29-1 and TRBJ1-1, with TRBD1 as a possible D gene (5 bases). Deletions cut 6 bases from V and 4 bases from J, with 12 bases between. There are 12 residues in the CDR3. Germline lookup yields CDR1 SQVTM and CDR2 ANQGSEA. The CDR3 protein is CSVDGGGTEAFF. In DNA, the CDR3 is TGCAGCGTCGATGGGGGGGGCACTGAAGCTTTCTTT.

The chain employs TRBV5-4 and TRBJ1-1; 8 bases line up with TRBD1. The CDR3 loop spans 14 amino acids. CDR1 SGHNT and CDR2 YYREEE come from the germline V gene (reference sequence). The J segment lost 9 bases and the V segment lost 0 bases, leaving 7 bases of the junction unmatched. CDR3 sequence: CASSLGPWTGQAFF. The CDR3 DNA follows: TGTGCCAGCAGCTTGGGACCATGGACAGGGCAAGCTTTCTTT. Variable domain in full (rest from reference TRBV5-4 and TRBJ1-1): ETGVTQSPTHLIKTRGQQVTLRCSSQSGHNTVSWYQQALGQGPQFIFQYYREEENGRGNFPPRFSGLQFPNYSSELNVNALELDDSALYLCASSLGPWTGQAFFGQGTRLTVV.

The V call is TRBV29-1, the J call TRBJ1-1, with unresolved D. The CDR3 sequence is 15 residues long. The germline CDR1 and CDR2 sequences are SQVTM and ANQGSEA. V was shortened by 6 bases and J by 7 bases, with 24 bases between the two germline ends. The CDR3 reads CSVETSGIPPGEAFF. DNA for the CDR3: TGCAGCGTGGAGACGTCCGGGATCCCCCCAGGTGAAGCTTTCTTT.

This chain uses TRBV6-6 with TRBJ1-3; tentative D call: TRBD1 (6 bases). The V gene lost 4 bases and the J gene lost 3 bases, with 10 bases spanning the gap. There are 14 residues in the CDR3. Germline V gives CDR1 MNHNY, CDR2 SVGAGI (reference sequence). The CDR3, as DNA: TGTGCCAGCAGTTTGGACAGTGATGGAAACACCATATATTTT. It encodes CASSLDSDGNTIYF.

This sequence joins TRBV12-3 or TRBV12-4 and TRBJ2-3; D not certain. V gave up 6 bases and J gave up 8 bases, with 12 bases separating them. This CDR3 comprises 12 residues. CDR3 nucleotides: TGTGCCAGCAGACTCACCGGCGGTACGCAGTATTTT. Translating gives CASRLTGGTQYF.

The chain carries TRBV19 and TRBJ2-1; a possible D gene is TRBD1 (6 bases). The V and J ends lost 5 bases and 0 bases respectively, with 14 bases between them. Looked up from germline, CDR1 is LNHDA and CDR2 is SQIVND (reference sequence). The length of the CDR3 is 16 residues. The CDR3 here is CASSHYRVNSYNEQFF. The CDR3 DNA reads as TGTGCCAGTAGTCACTACAGGGTCAACTCCTACAATGAGCAGTTCTTC.

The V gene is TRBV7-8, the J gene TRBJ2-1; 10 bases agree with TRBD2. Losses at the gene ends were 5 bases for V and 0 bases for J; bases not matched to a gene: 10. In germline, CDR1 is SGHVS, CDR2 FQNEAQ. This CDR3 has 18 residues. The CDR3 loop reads CASSQSLAGALSYNEQFF. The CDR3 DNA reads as TGTGCCAGCAGCCAGTCGCTAGCGGGGGCCCTCTCCTACAATGAGCAGTTCTTC.

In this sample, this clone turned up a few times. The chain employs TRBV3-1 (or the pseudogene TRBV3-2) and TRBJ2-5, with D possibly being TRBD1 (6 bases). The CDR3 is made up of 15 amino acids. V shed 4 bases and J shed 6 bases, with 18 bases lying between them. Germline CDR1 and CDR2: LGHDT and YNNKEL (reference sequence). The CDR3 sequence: CASSPLPNREKTQYF. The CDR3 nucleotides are TGTGCCAGCAGCCCCTTGCCCAACAGGGAGAAGACCCAGTACTTC.

CDR3 coding DNA: TGTGCCAGCAGCCACCCGGGGGGCCGGAACACCGGGGAGCTGTTTTTT. The encoded protein is CASSHPGGRNTGELFF. The chain employs TRBV9 and TRBJ2-2, with D possibly TRBD2 on 7 matching bases. Deletions cut 4 bases from V and 1 base from J, with 14 bases between. The CDR3 has 16 amino acids. The V gene's germline CDR1 is SGDLS and CDR2 YYNGEE. The full variable domain, in which reference TRBV9 and TRBJ2-2 provide the parts outside the CDR3, is DSGVTQTPKHLITATGQRVTLRCSPRSGDLSVYWYQQSLDQGLQFLIQYYNGEERAKGNILERFSAQQFPDLHSELNLSSLELGDSALYFCASSHPGGRNTGELFFGEGSRLTVL.

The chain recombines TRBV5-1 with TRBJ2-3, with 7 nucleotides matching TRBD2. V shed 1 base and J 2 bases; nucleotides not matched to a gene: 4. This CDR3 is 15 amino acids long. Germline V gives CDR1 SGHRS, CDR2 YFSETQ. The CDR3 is CASSLLAEYTDTQYF. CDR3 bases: TGCGCCAGCAGCTTGCTAGCGGAGTACACAGATACGCAGTATTTT.

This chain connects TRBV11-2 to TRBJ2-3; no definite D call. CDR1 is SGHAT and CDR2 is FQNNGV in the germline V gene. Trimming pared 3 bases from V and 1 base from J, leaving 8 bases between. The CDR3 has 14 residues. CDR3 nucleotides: TGTGCCAGCAGCTTCCCCGAGGGCACAGATACGCAGTATTTT. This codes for CASSFPEGTDTQYF.

CDR3 bases: TGCGCCAGCAGCCAAGATCCGGGGGACCAAGAGACCCAGTACTTC. This translates into CASSQDPGDQETQYF. J is TRBJ2-5 and V is TRBV4-1; D might be TRBD2 (6 bases). Trimming left V 0 bases short and J 0 bases short, with 8 bases between. Germline lookup yields CDR1 MGHRA and CDR2 YSYEKL. The CDR3 is 15 residues long.

The CDR3 nucleotides are TGCGCCAGCAGCTTGAGTACGGTTTCCTACGAGCAGTACTTC. Translating it yields CASSLSTVSYEQYF. The rearrangement links TRBV5-1 to TRBJ2-7; D unresolved. The germline CDR1 and CDR2 sequences are SGHRS and YFSETQ. The CDR3 spans 14 residues. The V and J ends lost 1 base and 1 base respectively, with 9 bases between them.

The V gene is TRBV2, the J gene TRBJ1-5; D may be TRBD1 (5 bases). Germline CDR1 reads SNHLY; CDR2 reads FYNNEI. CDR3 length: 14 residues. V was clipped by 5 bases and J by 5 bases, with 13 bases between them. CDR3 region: CASSREGRDQPQHF. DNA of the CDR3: TGTGCCAGCAGTCGAGAGGGGAGGGATCAGCCCCAGCATTTT.

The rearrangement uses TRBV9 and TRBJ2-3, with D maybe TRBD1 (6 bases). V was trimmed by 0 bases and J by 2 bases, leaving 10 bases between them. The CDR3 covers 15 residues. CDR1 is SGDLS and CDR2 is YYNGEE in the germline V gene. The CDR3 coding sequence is TGTGCCAGCAGCGTAGAGGGACAAGTCACAGATACGCAGTATTTT. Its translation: CASSVEGQVTDTQYF.

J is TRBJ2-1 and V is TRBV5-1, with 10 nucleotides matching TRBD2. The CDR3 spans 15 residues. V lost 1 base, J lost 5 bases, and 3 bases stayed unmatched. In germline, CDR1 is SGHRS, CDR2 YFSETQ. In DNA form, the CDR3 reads TGCGCCAGCAGCTTGCAACTAGCGGGGCACAATGAGCAGTTCTTC. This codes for CASSLQLAGHNEQFF.